The 22 T cell receptor beta chains given below trace back to one sample, sequenced in a study of PD-1 blockade in mismatch repair-deficient tumors. Clones were read by immunoSEQ multiplex PCR, and TCRdb kept only the in-frame ones, dropping some. The table includes around 38,000 clones, 70% to 80% detected once. The sample consisted of peripheral blood, taken 4 weeks after starting pembrolizumab. Receptor source: an adult with mismatch repair-deficient cancer.

The gene calls are TRBV11-2 and TRBJ2-3; D remains ambiguous. V was trimmed by 5 bases and J by 7 bases, leaving 10 bases between them. Germline V gene sequence: CDR1 SGHAT, CDR2 FQNNGV. The CDR3 consists of 12 residues. CDR3 bases: TGTGCCAGCAGCCTACCTGCGTATACGCAGTATTTT. This codes for CASSLPAYTQYF.

The rearrangement uses TRBV11-2 and TRBJ2-3, with 7 positions matching TRBD2. V trimming: 3 bases; J trimming: 6 bases; junction bases outside the gene matches: 9. Per germline, CDR1 SGHAT and CDR2 FQNNGV. The CDR3 contains 15 residues. This CDR3 is CASSLGERGGDTQYF. CDR3 nucleotides: TGTGCCAGCAGCTTGGGGGAGCGGGGAGGCGATACGCAGTATTTT.

V is TRBV5-6 and J is TRBJ2-5, with 9 nucleotides matching TRBD1. The CDR3 spans 15 residues. Germline CDR1 and CDR2: SGHDT and YYEEEE. Unmatched junction bases numbered 8, after V lost 4 bases and J lost 4 bases. The DNA of the CDR3 is TGTGCCAGCAGCCCCGGGACAGGGCGGGGAGAGACCCAGTACTTC. Its translation is CASSPGTGRGETQYF.

In its sample, this clone was seen a few times. The chain carries TRBV7-9 and TRBJ2-3; TRBD1 aligns across 11 bases. Germline loops: CDR1 SEHNR, CDR2 FQNEAQ (reference sequence). V trimming: 2 bases; J trimming: 2 bases; junction bases outside the gene matches: 9. The CDR3 length is 18 residues. The chain's CDR3 is CASSLSGTGGTDTDTQYF. DNA for the CDR3: TGTGCCAGCAGCTTATCCGGGACAGGGGGTACTGACACAGATACGCAGTATTTT.

The chain couples TRBV29-1 to TRBJ1-2; 8 bases agree with TRBD1. The CDR3 consists of 13 residues. After removal of 6 bases from V and 7 bases from J, the junction contained 10 bases not matched to a gene. Germline-derived CDR1 and CDR2 are SQVTM and ANQGSEA. Here the CDR3 DNA reads TGCAGCGTCCCCGACAGGGGACAATTTGGCTACACCTTC. It translates to CSVPDRGQFGYTF. Combining the CDR3 with reference TRBV29-1 and TRBJ1-2 gives the whole variable domain SAVISQKPSRDICQRGTSLTIQCQVDSQVTMMFWYRQQPGQSLTLIATANQGSEATYESGFVIDKFPISRPNLTFSTLTVSNMSPEDSSIYLCSVPDRGQFGYTFGSGTRLTVV.

This chain joins TRBV15 and TRBJ1-3, with 7 bases that match TRBD1. Trimming at V came to 2 bases and at J to 1 base, leaving 8 bases not matched to a gene. The CDR3 is 17 residues long. Germline V lookup: CDR1 LNHNV, CDR2 YYDKDF (reference sequence). CDR3 amino acids: CATSRKWDSISGNTIYF. The CDR3 coding sequence is TGTGCCACCAGCAGAAAATGGGACAGCATATCTGGAAACACCATATATTTT.

The chain links TRBV5-1 to TRBJ2-7, with 7 nucleotides matching TRBD2. CDR1 is SGHRS and CDR2 is YFSETQ in the germline V gene. J was trimmed by 5 bases and V by 3 bases; bases with no gene match: 8. The CDR3 covers 14 residues. The DNA of the CDR3 is TGCGCCAGCAGCTCGCCCGGGGGGTTGGACGAGCAGTACTTC. It specifies CASSSPGGLDEQYF.

This rearrangement joins TRBV19 to TRBJ1-1; unclear D gene. In germline, CDR1 is LNHDA, CDR2 SQIVND (reference sequence). V dropped 5 bases and J dropped 0 bases, with 10 bases sitting between them. This CDR3 region has 14 residues. The CDR3 DNA follows: TGTGCCAGTAGTTACGGGAGCTTGAACACTGAAGCTTTCTTT. It specifies CASSYGSLNTEAFF.

The chain couples TRBV4-3 to TRBJ2-7; D unresolved. V was pared by 1 base and J by 5 bases, with 15 bases between. This CDR3 has 15 amino acids. The germline gives CDR1 LGHNA, CDR2 YSLEER. The CDR3: CASSQVSPPFDEQYF. DNA of the CDR3: TGCGCCAGCAGCCAAGTATCTCCCCCCTTCGACGAGCAGTACTTC.

The chain carries TRBV7-2 and TRBJ2-1, with TRBD2 identical over 8 bases. V lost 5 bases and J lost 5; bases outside the gene matches: 5. Germline V gene lookup returns CDR1 SGHTA and CDR2 FQGNSA. The CDR3 has 14 amino acids. The CDR3 nucleotides are TGTGCCAGCAGCCTGACTAGCGCGGACAATGAGCAGTTCTTC. Translating gives CASSLTSADNEQFF.

This chain joins TRBV4-2 and TRBJ2-7; D tentatively fits TRBD1 or TRBD2 (5 bases each). This CDR3 has 18 amino acids. Germline V CDR1 and CDR2: LGHNA, YNFKEQ. Between the trimmed V and J ends, which lost 3 bases and 0 bases, there was a span of 21 bases. The CDR3 is CASSHGWVWVGPSYEQYF. The CDR3 DNA reads TGTGCCAGCAGCCATGGTTGGGTATGGGTGGGACCCTCCTACGAGCAGTACTTC.

In the case of this clone: The sample holds other DNA sequences that translate to the same CDR3. The chain joins TRBV9 to TRBJ1-1, with a weak D call TRBD1 (6 bases). The CDR3 has 15 amino acids. Germline CDR1 is SGDLS and CDR2 is YYNGEE. V lost 4 bases, J lost 2 bases, and 15 bases lay in between. CDR3 DNA: TGTGCCAGCAGCCCAAGAACAGGGCTTAACACTGAAGCTTTCTTT. It specifies CASSPRTGLNTEAFF.

This rearrangement joins TRBV6-4 to TRBJ2-3; 10 bases are a match to TRBD1. Germline lookup yields CDR1 MRHNA and CDR2 SNTAGT. V trimming: 2 bases; J trimming: 4 bases; junction bases outside the gene matches: 0. The CDR3 is 14 residues long. The DNA for the CDR3 is TGTGCCAGCAGTGACGGGACAGGGGCAGATACGCAGTATTTT. Residues: CASSDGTGADTQYF.

The DNA of the CDR3 is TGTGCCAGCAGATATAGCGGGACATCCCCGACCGAGCAGTACTTC. Protein sequence: CASRYSGTSPTEQYF. The chain employs TRBV6-6 and TRBJ2-7, with 8 bases identical to TRBD2. In germline, CDR1 is MNHNY, CDR2 SVGAGI (reference sequence). V lost 6 bases and J lost 6; bases outside the gene matches: 13. This CDR3 comprises 15 residues.

This clone was counted once. The V gene is TRBV28, the J gene TRBJ2-7; maybe TRBD2 (7 bases). CDR1 and CDR2 (germline): MDHEN, SYDVKM. Trimming took off 7 bases at V and 1 base at J, with 20 bases between the two ends. This CDR3 is built from 16 residues. This chain's CDR3 is CASTKLRGAGSYEQYF. DNA for the CDR3: TGTGCCAGCACCAAACTCCGGGGGGCGGGATCCTACGAGCAGTACTTC.

This clone has only a few counts. The CDR3: CATQDRSSGNTIYF. In nucleotides, the CDR3 is TGTGCCACGCAAGACAGATCCTCTGGAAACACCATATATTTT. The chain links TRBV10-3 to TRBJ1-3; perhaps TRBD1 as D (5 bases). The length of the CDR3 is 14 residues. Trimming stripped 10 bases from V and 0 bases from J, with 13 bases between. Germline V gene sequence: CDR1 ENHRY, CDR2 SYGVKD.

This chain connects TRBV7-9 to TRBJ2-2; possible D gene TRBD2, 6 bases. The V end lost 4 bases, the J end lost 6 bases, and 21 bases lay between the germline ends. Per germline, CDR1 SEHNR and CDR2 FQNEAQ (reference sequence). The CDR3 spans 17 residues. The chain's CDR3 is CASSSTTGDTIPGELFF. The CDR3 DNA reads TGTGCCAGCAGCTCCACGACGGGAGATACAATTCCCGGGGAGCTGTTTTTT.

This clone was detected once. The rearrangement links TRBV27 to TRBJ2-2, with D possibly TRBD2 on 7 matching bases. Germline V gene data show CDR1 as MNHEY and CDR2 as SMNVEV (reference sequence). The CDR3 is 15 residues long. The V gene lost 2 bases and the J gene lost 4 bases, with 11 bases spanning the gap. The CDR3 reads CASSLARGATGELFF. The CDR3 nucleotides read TGTGCCAGCAGTTTAGCTCGGGGGGCCACCGGGGAGCTGTTTTTT.

The chain has TRBV7-8 and TRBJ2-1; D might be TRBD1 (7 bases). In germline, CDR1 is SGHVS, CDR2 FQNEAQ. The CDR3 is made up of 17 amino acids. Trimming stripped 1 base from V and 8 bases from J, with 21 bases between. The DNA for the CDR3 is TGTGCCAGCAGCTTAGTGACAGGGAGGATGGTCCAAGATGAGCAGTTCTTC. The encoded protein is CASSLVTGRMVQDEQFF.

This chain links TRBV28 with TRBJ2-1; 7 bases match TRBD1. The ends lost 6 bases at V and 8 bases at J; junction bases unmatched: 13. CDR3 length equals 15 residues. CDR1 MDHEN and CDR2 SYDVKM come from the germline V gene. The CDR3 loop is CASSLDRVLDDEQFF. CDR3 DNA: TGTGCCAGCAGCCTAGACAGGGTTTTAGACGATGAGCAGTTCTTC.

The rearrangement joins TRBV7-9 to TRBJ2-5; 7 bases agree with TRBD1. The CDR3 loop spans 16 amino acids. Looked up from germline, CDR1 is SEHNR and CDR2 is FQNEAQ (reference sequence). V dropped 6 bases and J dropped 2; count of bases not matched to a gene: 12. Written as DNA, the CDR3 is TGTGCCAGCAGAACCAACAGGGGTCTTTCACAAGAGACCCAGTACTTC. This sequence encodes CASRTNRGLSQETQYF.

The chain links TRBV5-4 to TRBJ2-7, with 9 bases aligning to TRBD1. Germline V CDR1 and CDR2: SGHNT, YYREEE (reference sequence). The CDR3 sequence is 14 residues long. V gave up 5 bases and J gave up 1 base; unmatched junction bases: 4. Here the CDR3 DNA reads TGTGCCAGCAGTTCGGGACAGGGTTCCTACGAGCAGTACTTC. Protein product: CASSSGQGSYEQYF.